The 4 T cell receptor beta chains in this list originate from one sample, sequenced in a study of control samples from healthy donors and cancer patients. Some clones are missing from TCRdb's copy, which holds only in-frame ones; the method was immunoSEQ multiplex PCR. The repertoire holds about 50,000 clones, with approximately 95% as singletons. Sequencing used blood. Receptors originate from a woman aged 25 to 39 in good health.

The J gene is TRBJ2-3, the V gene TRBV5-1; 13 nucleotides agree with TRBD2. CDR3 length: 16 amino acids. With 3 bases clipped from V and 4 bases from J, the junction kept 5 bases outside the gene matches. Germline CDR1 is SGHRS and CDR2 is YFSETQ. The CDR3 is CASSWETSGRSDTQYF. The CDR3 DNA reads TGCGCCAGCAGCTGGGAGACTAGCGGGAGGTCAGATACGCAGTATTTT.

In its sample, this clone was seen once. The rearrangement uses TRBV6-5 and TRBJ1-5; unclear D gene. The V gene lost 8 bases and the J gene lost 2 bases, with 13 bases spanning the gap. Germline CDR1 reads MNHEY; CDR2 reads SVGAGI. The CDR3 spans 14 residues. The chain's CDR3 is CASAARNGNQPQHF. DNA of the CDR3: TGTGCCAGCGCCGCGAGGAATGGCAATCAGCCCCAGCATTTT.

V and J are TRBV7-9 and TRBJ1-4; the D is unclear. Germline V gives CDR1 SEHNR, CDR2 FQNEAQ (reference sequence). CDR3 size: 14 residues. V was trimmed by 6 bases and J by 8 bases, leaving 16 bases between them. As DNA, the CDR3 is TGTGCCAGCAGATCCCAGGCTGCGGGGGAAAAACTGTTTTTT. Translation: CASRSQAAGEKLFF.

This chain connects TRBV5-1 to TRBJ1-1, with TRBD1 matching over 7 bases. Germline CDR1 SGHRS, CDR2 YFSETQ. Trimming removed 3 bases from V and 4 bases from J; junction bases left unmatched: 9. This CDR3 region has 15 residues. CDR3 DNA: TGCGCCAGCAGCTCGGGGACAGAGTGGGGCACTGAAGCTTTCTTT. Its translation is CASSSGTEWGTEAFF.